This T cell receptor (beta chain) was captured in a study of T cells after yellow fever vaccination. The wider study: The SMART-Seq v4 Ultra Low Input method served to prepare the low-cell-number fractions. The study's findings and limits: The booster response re-showed most primary clones: 96% CD4, approximately 90% CD8.

With regard to this clonotype: Its antigen remains unidentified.

MiXCR, run by TCRdb on the 5' RACE reads, gives a single entry per CDR3 protein. The repertoire holds some 250,000 distinct CDR3 sequences, with about 7% as singletons. Trimming left V 3 bases short and J 5 bases short, with 10 bases between. The CDR3 covers 13 residues. In germline, CDR1 is SGHTA, CDR2 FQGNSA. This chain joins TRBV7-2 and TRBJ2-5, with D uncertain. The receptor was derived from a man younger than 40 who received the YFV17D yellow fever vaccine. Sample: CD4+ T cells sorted from PBMCs, taken 15 days after the yellow fever booster vaccination. The CDR3 loop reads CASSLGYRETQYF. CDR3 coding DNA: TGTGCCAGCAGCTTGGGCTACCGGGAGACCCAGTACTTC.